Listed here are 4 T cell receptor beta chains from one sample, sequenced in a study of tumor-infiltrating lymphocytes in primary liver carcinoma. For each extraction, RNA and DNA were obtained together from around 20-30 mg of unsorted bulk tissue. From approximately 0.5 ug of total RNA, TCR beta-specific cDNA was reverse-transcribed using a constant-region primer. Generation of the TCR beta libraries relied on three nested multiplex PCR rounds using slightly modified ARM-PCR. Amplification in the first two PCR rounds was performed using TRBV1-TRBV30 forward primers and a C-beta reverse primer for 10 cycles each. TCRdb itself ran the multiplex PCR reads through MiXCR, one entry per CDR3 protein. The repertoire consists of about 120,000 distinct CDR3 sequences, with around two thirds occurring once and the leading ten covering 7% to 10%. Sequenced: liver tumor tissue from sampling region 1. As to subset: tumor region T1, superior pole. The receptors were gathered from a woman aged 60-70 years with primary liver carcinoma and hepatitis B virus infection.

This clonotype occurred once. The CDR3 loop reads CASSSPGGHTQYF. As DNA, the CDR3 is TGTGCCAGCAGCTCCCCGGGGGGCCATACGCAGTATTTT. The chain is built from TRBV11-2 and TRBJ2-3; D might be TRBD2 (7 bases). V lost 4 bases to trimming and J lost 7 bases, with 12 bases between them. Germline V lookup: CDR1 SGHAT, CDR2 FQNNGV. This CDR3 contains 13 residues.

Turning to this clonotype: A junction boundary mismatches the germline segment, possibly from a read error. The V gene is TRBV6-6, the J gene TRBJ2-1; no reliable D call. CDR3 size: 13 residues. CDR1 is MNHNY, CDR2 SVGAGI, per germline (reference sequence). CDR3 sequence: CVSSYLANNDQFF. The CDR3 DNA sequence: TGTGTCAGCAGTTACCTCGCTAACAATGACCAGTTCTTC.

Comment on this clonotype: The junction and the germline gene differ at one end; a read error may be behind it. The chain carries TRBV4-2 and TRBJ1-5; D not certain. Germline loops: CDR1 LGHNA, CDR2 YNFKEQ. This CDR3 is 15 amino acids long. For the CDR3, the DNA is TGTACCAGCAGCCAAGATCCTGGCACTGATCGGCCCCAGCATTTT. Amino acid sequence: CTSSQDPGTDRPQHF.

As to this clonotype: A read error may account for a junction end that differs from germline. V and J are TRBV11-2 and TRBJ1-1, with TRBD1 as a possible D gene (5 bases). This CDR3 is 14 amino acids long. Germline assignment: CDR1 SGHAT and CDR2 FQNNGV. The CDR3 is CASSARTWRTEAFF. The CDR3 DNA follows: TGTGCCAGCAGCGCGCGGACATGGCGGACTGAAGCTTTCTTC.